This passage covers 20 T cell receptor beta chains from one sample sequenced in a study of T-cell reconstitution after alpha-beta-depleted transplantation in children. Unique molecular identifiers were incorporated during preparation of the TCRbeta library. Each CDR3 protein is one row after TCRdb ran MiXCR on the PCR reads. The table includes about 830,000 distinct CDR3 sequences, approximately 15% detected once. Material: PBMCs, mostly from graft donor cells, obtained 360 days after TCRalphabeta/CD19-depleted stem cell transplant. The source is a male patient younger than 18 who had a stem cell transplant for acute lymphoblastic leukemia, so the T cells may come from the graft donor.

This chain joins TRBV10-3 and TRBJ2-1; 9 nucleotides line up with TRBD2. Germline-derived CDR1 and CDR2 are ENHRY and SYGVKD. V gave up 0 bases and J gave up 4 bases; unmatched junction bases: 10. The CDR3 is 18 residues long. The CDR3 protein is CAISESLQPGLAYNEQFF. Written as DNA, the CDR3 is TGTGCCATCAGTGAGTCGCTTCAACCGGGACTAGCATACAATGAGCAGTTCTTC.

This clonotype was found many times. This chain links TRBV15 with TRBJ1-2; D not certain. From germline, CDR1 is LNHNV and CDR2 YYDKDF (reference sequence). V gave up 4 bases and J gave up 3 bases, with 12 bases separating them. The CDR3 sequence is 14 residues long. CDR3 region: CATSTHGLDYGYTF. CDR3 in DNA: TGTGCCACCAGCACCCACGGGTTAGACTATGGCTACACCTTC.

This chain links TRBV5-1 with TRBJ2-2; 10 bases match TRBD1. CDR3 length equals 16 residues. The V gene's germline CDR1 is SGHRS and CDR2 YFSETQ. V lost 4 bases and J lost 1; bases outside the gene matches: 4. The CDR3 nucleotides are TGCGCCAGCAGCGGTGGACAGGGGGGGAACACCGGGGAGCTGTTTTTT. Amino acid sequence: CASSGGQGGNTGELFF.

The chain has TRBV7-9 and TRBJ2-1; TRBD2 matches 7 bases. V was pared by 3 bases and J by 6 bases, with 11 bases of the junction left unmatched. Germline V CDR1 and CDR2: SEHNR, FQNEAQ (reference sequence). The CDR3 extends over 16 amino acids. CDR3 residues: CASSFPGGRIGNEQFF. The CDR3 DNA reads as TGTGCCAGCAGCTTTCCAGGCGGGAGAATTGGCAATGAGCAGTTCTTC.

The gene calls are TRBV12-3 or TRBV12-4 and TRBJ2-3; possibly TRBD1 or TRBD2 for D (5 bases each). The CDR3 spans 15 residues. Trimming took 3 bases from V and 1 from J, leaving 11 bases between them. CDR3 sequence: CASSFPGRGTDTQYF. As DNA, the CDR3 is TGTGCCAGCAGTTTCCCAGGGCGGGGCACAGATACGCAGTATTTT.

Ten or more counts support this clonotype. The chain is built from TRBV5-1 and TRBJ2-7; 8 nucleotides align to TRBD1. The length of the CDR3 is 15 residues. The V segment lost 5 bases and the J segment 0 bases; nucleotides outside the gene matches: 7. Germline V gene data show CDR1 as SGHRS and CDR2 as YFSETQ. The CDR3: CASRQRQGRSYEQYF. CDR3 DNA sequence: TGCGCCAGCAGACAGAGACAGGGGCGCTCCTACGAGCAGTACTTC.

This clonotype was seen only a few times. For the CDR3, the DNA is TGCAGTGCTGAACCAAGAAGCTCCTACAATGAGCAGTTCTTC. This translates into CSAEPRSSYNEQFF. The chain has TRBV20-1 and TRBJ2-1, with D uncertain. Trimming cost V 5 bases and J 0 bases, with 11 bases left between them. Germline V lookup: CDR1 DFQATT, CDR2 SNEGSKA (reference sequence). This CDR3 has 14 amino acids.

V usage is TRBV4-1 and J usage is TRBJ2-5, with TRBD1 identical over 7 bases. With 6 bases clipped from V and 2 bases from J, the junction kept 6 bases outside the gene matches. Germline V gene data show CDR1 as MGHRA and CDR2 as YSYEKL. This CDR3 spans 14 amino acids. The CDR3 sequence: CASSWQGVQETQYF. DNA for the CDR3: TGCGCCAGCAGTTGGCAGGGGGTTCAAGAGACCCAGTACTTC.

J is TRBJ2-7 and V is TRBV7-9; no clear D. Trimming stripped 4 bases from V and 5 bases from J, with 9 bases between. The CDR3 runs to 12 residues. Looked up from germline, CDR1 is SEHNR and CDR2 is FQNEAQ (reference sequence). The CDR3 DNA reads TGTGCCAGCAGCTCTGATTACGACGAGCAGTACTTC. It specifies CASSSDYDEQYF.

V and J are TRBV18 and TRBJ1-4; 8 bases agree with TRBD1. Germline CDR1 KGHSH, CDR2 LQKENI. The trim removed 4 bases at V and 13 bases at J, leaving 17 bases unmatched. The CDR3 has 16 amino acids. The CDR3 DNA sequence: TGTGCCAGCTCACAGGACAGGGCCAGCCAGATGAAAGGACTGTTTTTT. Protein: CASSQDRASQMKGLFF.

CDR3 bases: TGCGCCAGCACCCCGTTTGCGGGACTACTTAACGGGGAGCTGTTTTTT. This codes for CASTPFAGLLNGELFF. J is TRBJ2-2 and V is TRBV5-1, with TRBD2 matching over 7 bases. The trim removed 6 bases at V and 7 bases at J, leaving 15 bases unmatched. Germline CDR1 SGHRS, CDR2 YFSETQ. This CDR3 has 16 amino acids.

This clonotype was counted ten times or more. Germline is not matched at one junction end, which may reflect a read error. The CDR3 reads CASSHGLAGVETQYF. DNA for the CDR3: TGTGCCAGCAGCCACGGACTAGCGGGAGTAGAGACCCAGTACTTC. V is TRBV4-1 and J is TRBJ2-5; 13 bases match TRBD2. CDR1 MGHRA and CDR2 YSYEKL come from the germline V gene. This CDR3 has 15 residues.

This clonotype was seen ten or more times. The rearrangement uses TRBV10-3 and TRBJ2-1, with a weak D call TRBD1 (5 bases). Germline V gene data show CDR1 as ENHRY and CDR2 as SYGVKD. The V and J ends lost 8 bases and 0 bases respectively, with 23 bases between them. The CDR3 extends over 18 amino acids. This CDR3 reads CAIGDLEWGQSSYNEQFF. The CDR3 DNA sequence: TGTGCCATCGGCGATCTGGAATGGGGCCAAAGCTCCTACAATGAGCAGTTCTTC.

CDR3 nucleotides: TGTGCCAGCAGCCGGACAGGGGGCGGCGGGGAGCTGTTTTTT. As protein: CASSRTGGGGELFF. The V and J genes are TRBV7-3 and TRBJ2-2, with TRBD1 identical over 11 bases. The germline gives CDR1 SGHTA, CDR2 FQGTGA. CDR3 size: 14 residues. V shed 5 bases, J shed 7 bases, and the junction held 3 bases outside the gene matches.

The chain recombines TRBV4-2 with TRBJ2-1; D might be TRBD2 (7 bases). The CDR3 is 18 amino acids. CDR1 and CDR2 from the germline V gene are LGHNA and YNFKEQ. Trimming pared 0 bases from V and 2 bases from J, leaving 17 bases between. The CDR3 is CASSQDLPGEGTYNEQFF. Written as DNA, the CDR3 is TGTGCCAGCAGCCAAGATCTACCAGGGGAGGGCACCTACAATGAGCAGTTCTTC.

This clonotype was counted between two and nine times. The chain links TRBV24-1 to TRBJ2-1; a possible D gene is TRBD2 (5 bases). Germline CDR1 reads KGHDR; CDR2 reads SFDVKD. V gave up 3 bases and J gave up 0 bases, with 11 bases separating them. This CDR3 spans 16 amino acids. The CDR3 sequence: CATSDVIGSSYNEQFF. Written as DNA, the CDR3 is TGTGCCACCAGTGATGTTATTGGGAGCTCCTACAATGAGCAGTTCTTC.

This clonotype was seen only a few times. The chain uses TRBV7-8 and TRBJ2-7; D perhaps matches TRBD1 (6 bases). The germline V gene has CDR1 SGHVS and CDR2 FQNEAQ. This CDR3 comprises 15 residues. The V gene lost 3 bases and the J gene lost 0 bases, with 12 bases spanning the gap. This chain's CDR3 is CASSFAGTLSYEQYF. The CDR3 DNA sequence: TGTGCCAGCAGCTTCGCCGGGACACTCTCCTACGAGCAGTACTTC.

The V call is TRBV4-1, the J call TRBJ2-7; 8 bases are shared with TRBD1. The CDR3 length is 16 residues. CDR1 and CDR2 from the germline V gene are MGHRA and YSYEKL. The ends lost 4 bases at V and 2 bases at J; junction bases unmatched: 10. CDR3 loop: CASSPALRGRPYEQYF. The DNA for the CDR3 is TGCGCCAGCAGCCCCGCCCTCAGGGGGCGACCCTACGAGCAGTACTTC.

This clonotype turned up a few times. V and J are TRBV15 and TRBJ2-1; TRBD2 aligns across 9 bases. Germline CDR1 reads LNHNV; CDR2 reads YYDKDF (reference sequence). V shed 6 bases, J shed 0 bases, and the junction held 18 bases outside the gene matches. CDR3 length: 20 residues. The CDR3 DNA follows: TGTGCCACCAGGGGCGACTCGAGCGGGAGGCCTCCGAGCTCCTACAATGAGCAGTTCTTC. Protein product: CATRGDSSGRPPSSYNEQFF.

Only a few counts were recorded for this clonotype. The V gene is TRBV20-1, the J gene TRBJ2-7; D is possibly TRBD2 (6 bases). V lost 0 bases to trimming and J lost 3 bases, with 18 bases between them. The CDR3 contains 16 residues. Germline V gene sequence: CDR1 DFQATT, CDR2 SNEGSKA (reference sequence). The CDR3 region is CSARDDAGRWGYEQYF. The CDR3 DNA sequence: TGCAGTGCTAGAGATGATGCGGGGAGATGGGGCTACGAGCAGTACTTC.